The 21 T cell receptor beta chains reported below all come from one sample, sequenced in a study of OX40 agonist ivuxolimab in advanced cancers. Profiling relied on immunoSEQ multiplex PCR, and the TCRdb table lists in-frame clones only, not all of them. Seen here are some 4,900 clones, roughly three fifths observed once, and the top ten hold more than 45%. The sample was CD4+ or CD8+ T cells sorted from blood, taken in a trial of the OX40 agonist ivuxolimab. The receptors come from an adult with an advanced solid tumor such as melanoma, head and neck, liver or kidney cancer.

This chain connects TRBV10-3 to TRBJ2-1; the D is unclear. Trimming left V 0 bases short and J 4 bases short, with 10 bases between. The CDR3 extends over 15 amino acids. Germline-derived CDR1 and CDR2 are ENHRY and SYGVKD. The CDR3 loop is CAISESLAPYNEQFF. The CDR3 coding sequence is TGTGCCATCAGTGAGTCATTAGCTCCTTACAATGAGCAGTTCTTC.

The V and J genes are TRBV27 and TRBJ1-2; TRBD1 might be the D (6 bases). In germline, CDR1 is MNHEY, CDR2 SMNVEV (reference sequence). V was pared by 2 bases and J by 5 bases, with 9 bases between. This CDR3 spans 13 amino acids. As DNA, the CDR3 is TGTGCCAGCAGTTTACGGGGGGCGTATGGCTACACCTTC. Protein: CASSLRGAYGYTF.

The chain recombines TRBV7-6 with TRBJ1-1; D uncertain. The length of the CDR3 is 15 residues. Trimming removed 0 bases from V and 5 bases from J, with 13 bases in between. Germline-derived CDR1 and CDR2 are SGHVS and FNYEAQ. The DNA for the CDR3 is TGTGCCAGCAGCTTAGCGGCAGGAGGGTGGACTGAAGCTTTCTTT. Amino acids: CASSLAAGGWTEAFF. Filled out from reference TRBV7-6 and TRBJ1-1, the complete variable domain reads GAGVSQSPRYKVTKRGQDVALRCDPISGHVSLYWYRQALGQGPEFLTYFNYEAQQDKSGLPNDRFSAERPEGSISTLTIQRTEQRDSAMYRCASSLAAGGWTEAFFGQGTRLTVV.

By share, this clone counts as medium-sized (0.01 to 0.1%). This chain links TRBV7-9 with TRBJ2-7; 10 nucleotides agree with TRBD2. After removal of 6 bases from V and 8 bases from J, the junction contained 10 bases not matched to a gene. Germline CDR1 is SEHNR and CDR2 is FQNEAQ (reference sequence). This CDR3 comprises 14 residues. The CDR3 reads CASRLTSGITQQYF. The CDR3 coding sequence is TGTGCCAGCAGATTAACTAGCGGGATCACCCAGCAGTACTTC.

This clone was counted only a few times. The chain is built from TRBV5-1 and TRBJ2-1; D not certain. The CDR3 totals 15 residues. Germline values: CDR1 SGHRS, CDR2 YFSETQ. The V and J ends lost 0 bases and 4 bases respectively, with 11 bases between them. The CDR3 is CASSLGATQYNEQFF. The CDR3 DNA sequence: TGCGCCAGCAGCTTGGGGGCGACCCAGTACAATGAGCAGTTCTTC.

V gene TRBV14 combines with J gene TRBJ2-3; 7 nucleotides match TRBD1. The junction had 5 bases not matched to a gene; V was cut back by 2 bases and J by 0 bases. The CDR3 consists of 16 residues. CDR1 SGHDN and CDR2 FVKESK come from the germline V gene. The chain's CDR3 is CASSQTTGRSTDTQYF. For the CDR3, the DNA is TGTGCCAGCAGCCAAACGACAGGGCGCAGCACAGATACGCAGTATTTT.

V and J are TRBV28 and TRBJ2-7; D might be TRBD1 or TRBD2, each matching 5 bases. Deletions cut 4 bases from V and 7 bases from J, with 20 bases between. The CDR3 totals 15 residues. Germline V gene lookup returns CDR1 MDHEN and CDR2 SYDVKM. The CDR3 DNA is TGTGCCAGCAGTTCCGTCCGGGACCCTGAAGGGGAGCAGTACTTC. Translation: CASSSVRDPEGEQYF.

The V and J genes are TRBV15 and TRBJ2-5; D unresolved. The last part of the DNA fits TRBJ2-7 better; the J call may be wrong. The CDR3 loop spans 13 amino acids. Germline CDR1 and CDR2: LNHNV and YYDKDF (reference sequence). In DNA form, the CDR3 reads TGTGCCACCAGCAGAGATAGGAGAGGCGAGCAGTACTTC. This codes for CATSRDRRGEQYF.

CDR3 residues: CASSPQAPRGLMGELFF. In DNA form, the CDR3 reads TGCGCCAGCAGCCCACAGGCCCCCAGGGGGTTAATGGGGGAGCTGTTTTTT. This chain joins TRBV4-1 and TRBJ2-2, with 7 bases that match TRBD1. The CDR3 has 17 amino acids. Per germline, CDR1 MGHRA and CDR2 YSYEKL. The V and J ends lost 4 bases and 8 bases, in that order; junction bases with no gene match: 16.

This clone was observed once. The genes are TRBV9 and TRBJ2-1, with TRBD2 identical over 12 bases. The CDR3 has 15 residues. Germline V CDR1 and CDR2: SGDLS, YYNGEE. J was trimmed by 9 bases and V by 3 bases; bases with no gene match: 7. The CDR3 sequence: CASSGTSGEYGEQFF. In DNA, the CDR3 is TGTGCCAGCAGCGGGACTAGCGGGGAGTACGGTGAGCAGTTCTTC. The full variable domain, its missing parts supplied by reference TRBV9 and TRBJ2-1, is DSGVTQTPKHLITATGQRVTLRCSPRSGDLSVYWYQQSLDQGLQFLIQYYNGEERAKGNILERFSAQQFPDLHSELNLSSLELGDSALYFCASSGTSGEYGEQFFGPGTRLTVL.

This clone was observed a few times. The chain links TRBV30 to TRBJ1-2; D unresolved. CDR1 GTSNPN and CDR2 SVGIG come from the germline V gene (reference sequence). The CDR3 covers 15 residues. V was clipped by 3 bases and J by 6 bases, with 20 bases between them. As DNA, the CDR3 is TGTGCCTGGAGCTCGTCGGGGTCGGGGTACGATGGCTACACCTTC. This gives the protein CAWSSSGSGYDGYTF.

This clone was seen only a few times. The chain uses TRBV9 and TRBJ1-2; D is uncertain. The CDR3 runs 14 residues. V dropped 2 bases and J dropped 1 base, with 9 bases sitting between them. Germline loops: CDR1 SGDLS, CDR2 YYNGEE. The CDR3 coding sequence is TGTGCCAGCAGCGTCGGGAGATATAACTATGGCTACACCTTC. It yields the protein CASSVGRYNYGYTF.

This clone is termed medium-sized (0.01 to 0.1%). The rearrangement uses TRBV16 and TRBJ1-1; D uncertain. Trimming left V 3 bases short and J 2 bases short, with 4 bases between. The CDR3 has 12 residues. Germline V lookup: CDR1 KGHSY, CDR2 FQNENV. CDR3 coding DNA: TGTGCCAGCAGCCAGGGAAACACTGAAGCTTTCTTT. The encoded protein is CASSQGNTEAFF.

This chain links TRBV19 with TRBJ2-3; 7 bases are shared with TRBD2. The CDR3 is 15 amino acids. J was trimmed by 2 bases and V by 3 bases; bases with no gene match: 5. Germline V CDR1 and CDR2: LNHDA, SQIVND (reference sequence). CDR3 nucleotide sequence: TGTGCCAGTAGTATGGGAGCGGGACTCACAGATACGCAGTATTTT. Translation: CASSMGAGLTDTQYF.

The chain has TRBV13 and TRBJ2-3, with 11 bases that match TRBD2. CDR1 is PRHDT and CDR2 is FYEKMQ in the germline V gene (reference sequence). CDR3 length: 16 amino acids. V lost 5 bases to trimming and J lost 1 base; unmatched junction nucleotides: 5. The CDR3 protein is CASSNSGRARTDTQYF. The CDR3 DNA follows: TGTGCCAGCAGCAATAGCGGGAGGGCCCGCACAGATACGCAGTATTTT.

V and J are TRBV4-1 and TRBJ2-7; tentatively, D is TRBD2 (6 bases). The CDR3 extends over 15 amino acids. The V and J ends lost 4 bases and 4 bases respectively, with 17 bases between them. Germline V gives CDR1 MGHRA, CDR2 YSYEKL. The CDR3 loop is CASSPSGKGGYEQYF. CDR3 DNA: TGCGCCAGCAGCCCATCCGGGAAGGGAGGTTACGAGCAGTACTTC.

The rearrangement uses TRBV28 and TRBJ1-1; unclear D gene. Germline loops: CDR1 MDHEN, CDR2 SYDVKM. V lost 6 bases, J lost 6 bases, and 17 bases lay in between. The CDR3 is 14 residues long. The CDR3 DNA is TGTGCCAGCAGAGACCCCGGAGTAAGGGCTGAAGCTTTCTTT. Translation: CASRDPGVRAEAFF.

The CDR3 DNA reads TGTGCCAGCAGCTTGGACGCCCGGGGAATAGCTTTCTTT. It yields the protein CASSLDARGIAFF. The gene calls are TRBV5-4 and TRBJ1-1; D not certain. The CDR3 is 13 residues long. Germline loops: CDR1 SGHNT, CDR2 YYREEE (reference sequence). V lost 0 bases and J 10 bases, leaving 13 bases between the germline ends.

This clone came up a few times. The rearrangement joins TRBV7-9 to TRBJ2-6; D is unclear. V was clipped by 6 bases and J by 3 bases, with 6 bases between them. Looked up from germline, CDR1 is SEHNR and CDR2 is FQNEAQ (reference sequence). The CDR3 has 13 amino acids. Here the CDR3 DNA reads TGTGCCAGCAGTTCAGGTGGGGCCAACGTCCTGACTTTC. It is translated as CASSSGGANVLTF.

This chain links TRBV19 with TRBJ2-7; 9 nucleotides match TRBD1. This CDR3 region has 17 residues. The ends lost 1 base at V and 4 bases at J; junction bases unmatched: 11. From germline, CDR1 is LNHDA and CDR2 SQIVND (reference sequence). The DNA of the CDR3 is TGTGCCAGTAGTATAGGGGCCTTTGGACAGGGGTTTTACGAGCAGTACTTC. Its protein is CASSIGAFGQGFYEQYF. Supplemented by reference TRBV19 and TRBJ2-7, the full variable domain reads DGGITQSPKYLFRKEGQNVTLSCEQNLNHDAMYWYRQDPGQGLRLIYYSQIVNDFQKGDIAEGYSVSREKKESFPLTVTSAQKNPTAFYLCASSIGAFGQGFYEQYFGPGTRLTVT.

The CDR3 sequence: CASSESSGASRYNEQFF. In DNA, the CDR3 is TGCGCCAGCAGTGAGTCGTCGGGAGCGTCCCGCTACAATGAGCAGTTCTTC. The rearrangement joins TRBV10-1 to TRBJ2-1, with D maybe TRBD2 (6 bases). This CDR3 region has 17 residues. V shed 0 bases and J shed 3 bases, with 15 bases lying between them. Germline CDR1 and CDR2: WNHNN and SYGVQD (reference sequence).